Listed below are T cell receptor beta chains from one sample, sequenced in a study of CD8+ T cells in alopecia areata. The protocol was immunoSEQ multiplex PCR, while the TCRdb copy is restricted to in-frame clones and leaves out a portion. The sample includes 150,000 to 200,000 clones, 50% to 65% seen only once; the top ten take more than 13%. The sequenced sample was CD4+ T cells sorted from blood, obtained at week 24, from a patient treated with tofacitinib. These receptors came from a human donor with alopecia areata. Both conserved end residues are part of each CDR3. The order of the fields is J gene, clone size, V gene, D gene, CDR3 DNA, CDR3 protein. D genes are given only for firm matches. Clone sizes are given selectively: once, few, many, or a class where the clone is expanded.

J: TRBJ2-6
size: NA
V: TRBV5-6
D: NA
DNA: TGTGCCAGCAAGAGGGCTGGGGCCAACGTCCTGACTTTC
CDR3: CASKRAGANVLTF

J: TRBJ1-6
size: NA
V: TRBV6-5
D: NA
DNA: TGTGCCACTAGAGGGGTGAATAATTCACCCCTCCACTTT
CDR3: CATRGVNNSPLHF

J: TRBJ2-7
size: once
V: TRBV30
D: TRBD2
DNA: TGTGCCTGGAGTGTTACGGGGGGATCGGGCTACGAGCAGTACTTC
CDR3: CAWSVTGGSGYEQYF

J: TRBJ1-1
size: NA
V: TRBV29-1
D: TRBD1
DNA: TGCAGCGGACTCAGGGGGCTGGGCACTGAAGCTTTCTTT
CDR3: CSGLRGLGTEAFF

J: TRBJ1-4
size: NA
V: TRBV5-6
D: NA
DNA: TGTGCCAGCAGCTGGGGAGAGGCGGAGGAAAAACTGTTTTTT
CDR3: CASSWGEAEEKLFF

J: TRBJ2-1
size: NA
V: TRBV4-1
D: NA
DNA: TGCGCCAGCAGCCAACCCGGGAAGATACGTGAGCAGTTCTTC
CDR3: CASSQPGKIREQFF

J: TRBJ2-7
size: NA
V: TRBV29-1
D: NA
DNA: TGCAGCGGGAGAGGTGACAGCTCCTACGAGCAGTACTTC
CDR3: CSGRGDSSYEQYF

J: TRBJ1-2
size: NA
V: TRBV4-2
D: TRBD1
DNA: TGTACCAGCAGCCACGGCTTTGCGCAGGGGGCCGGCTATGGCTACACCTTC
CDR3: CTSSHGFAQGAGYGYTF

J: TRBJ2-5
size: NA
V: TRBV29-1
D: NA
DNA: TGCAGCGTTGATACGATGTTGGGCCCCAGGCCTACCCAGTACTTC
CDR3: CSVDTMLGPRPTQYF

J: TRBJ2-3
size: once
V: TRBV30
D: NA
DNA: TGTGCCTGGGGATGGGGAACAGATACGCAGTATTTT
CDR3: CAWGWGTDTQYF

J: TRBJ2-2
size: NA
V: TRBV10-3
D: TRBD2
DNA: TGTGCCATCGCGGGGGAGACTGGAGCCGGGGAGCTGTTTTTT
CDR3: CAIAGETGAGELFF

J: TRBJ2-2
size: NA
V: TRBV5-1
D: TRBD1
DNA: TGCGCCAGCAGCCGTACGAGGGACAGATACACCGGGGAGCTGTTTTTT
CDR3: CASSRTRDRYTGELFF

J: TRBJ2-3
size: few
V: TRBV29-1
D: NA
DNA: TGCAGCGTTGAAACCACAGATACGCAGTATTTT
CDR3: CSVETTDTQYF

J: TRBJ2-7
size: few
V: TRBV5-1
D: TRBD1
DNA: TGCGCCAGCAGCTTACCGGGACAGGGGTACGAGCAGTACTTC
CDR3: CASSLPGQGYEQYF

J: TRBJ2-3
size: NA
V: TRBV30
D: NA
DNA: TGTGCCGGGAACCTAGGATCGGATACGCAGTATTTT
CDR3: CAGNLGSDTQYF

J: TRBJ1-1
size: NA
V: TRBV29-1
D: NA
DNA: TGCAGCGTTGAAGCGCGGGGAGCCACTGAAGCTTTCTTT
CDR3: CSVEARGATEAFF

J: TRBJ2-5
size: few
V: TRBV7-9
D: NA
DNA: TGTGCCAGCCAGCCAACGGGGAGACGGGAGACCCAGTACTTC
CDR3: CASQPTGRRETQYF

J: TRBJ2-5
size: NA
V: TRBV2
D: NA
DNA: TGTGCCAGCTGCCGGCAAGAGACCCAGTACTTC
CDR3: CASCRQETQYF

J: TRBJ2-1
size: NA
V: TRBV11-2
D: NA
DNA: TGTGCCAGCAGCCCCCAAGGCCATGAGCAGTTCTTC
CDR3: CASSPQGHEQFF